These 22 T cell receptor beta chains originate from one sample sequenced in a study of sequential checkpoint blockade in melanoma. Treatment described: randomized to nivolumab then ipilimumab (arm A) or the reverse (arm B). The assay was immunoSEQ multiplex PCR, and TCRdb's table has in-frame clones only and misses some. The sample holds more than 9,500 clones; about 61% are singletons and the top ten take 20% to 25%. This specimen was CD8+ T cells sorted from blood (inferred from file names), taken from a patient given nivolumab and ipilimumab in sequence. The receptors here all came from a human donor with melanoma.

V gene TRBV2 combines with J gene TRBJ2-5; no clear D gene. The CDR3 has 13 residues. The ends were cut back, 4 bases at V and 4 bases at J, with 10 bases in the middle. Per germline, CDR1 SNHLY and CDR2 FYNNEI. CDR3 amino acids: CASSGLLAETQYF. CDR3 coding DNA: TGTGCCAGCAGTGGGTTATTGGCAGAGACCCAGTACTTC.

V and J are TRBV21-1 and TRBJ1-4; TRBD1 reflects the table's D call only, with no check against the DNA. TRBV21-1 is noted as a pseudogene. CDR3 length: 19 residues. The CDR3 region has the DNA TGTGCCAGCAGCAAACTTGTCAGGGCAGGAAAGACAACTAATGAAAAACTGTTTTTT. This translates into CASSKLVRAGKTTNEKLFF.

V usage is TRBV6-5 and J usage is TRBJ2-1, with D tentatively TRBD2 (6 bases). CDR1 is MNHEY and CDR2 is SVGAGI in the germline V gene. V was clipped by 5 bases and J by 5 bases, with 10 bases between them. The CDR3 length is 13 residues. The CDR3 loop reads CASSPRTNNEQFF. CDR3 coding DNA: TGTGCCAGCAGTCCGAGGACTAACAATGAGCAGTTCTTC.

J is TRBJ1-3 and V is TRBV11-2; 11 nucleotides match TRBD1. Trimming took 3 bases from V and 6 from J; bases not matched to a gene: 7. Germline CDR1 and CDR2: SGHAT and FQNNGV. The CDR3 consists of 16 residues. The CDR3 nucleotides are TGTGCCAGCAGCTTCCCCGGGACAGGGGGGGTAAACACCATATATTTT. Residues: CASSFPGTGGVNTIYF. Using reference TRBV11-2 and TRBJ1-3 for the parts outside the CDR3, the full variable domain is EAGVAQSPRYKIIEKRQSVAFWCNPISGHATLYWYQQILGQGPKLLIQFQNNGVVDDSQLPKDRFSAERLKGVDSTLKIQPAKLEDSAVYLCASSFPGTGGVNTIYFGEGSWLTVV.

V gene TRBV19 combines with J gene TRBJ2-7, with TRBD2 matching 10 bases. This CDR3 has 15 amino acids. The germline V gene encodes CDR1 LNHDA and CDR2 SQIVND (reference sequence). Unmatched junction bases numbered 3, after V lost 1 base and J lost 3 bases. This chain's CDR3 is CASSIGASGSYEQYF. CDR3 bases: TGTGCCAGTAGTATAGGGGCTAGCGGGAGCTACGAGCAGTACTTC.

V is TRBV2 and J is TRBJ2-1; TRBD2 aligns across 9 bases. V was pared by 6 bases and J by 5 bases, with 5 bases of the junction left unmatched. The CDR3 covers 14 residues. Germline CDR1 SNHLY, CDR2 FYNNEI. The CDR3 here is CASRDLAGNNEQFF. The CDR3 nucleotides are TGTGCCAGCAGGGATCTAGCGGGAAACAATGAGCAGTTCTTC.

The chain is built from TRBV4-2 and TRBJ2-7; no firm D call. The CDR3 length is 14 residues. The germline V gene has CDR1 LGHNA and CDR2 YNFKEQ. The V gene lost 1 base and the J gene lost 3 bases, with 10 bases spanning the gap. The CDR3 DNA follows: TGTGCCAGCAGCCAAGCTGCTGGCGGCTACGAGCAGTACTTC. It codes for CASSQAAGGYEQYF.

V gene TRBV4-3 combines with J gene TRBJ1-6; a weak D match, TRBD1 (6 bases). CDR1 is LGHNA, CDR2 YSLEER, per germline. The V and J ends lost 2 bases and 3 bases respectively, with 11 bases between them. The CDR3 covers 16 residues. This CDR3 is CASSQRDTHYNSPLHF. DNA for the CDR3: TGCGCCAGCAGCCAACGGGACACTCACTATAATTCACCCCTCCACTTT.

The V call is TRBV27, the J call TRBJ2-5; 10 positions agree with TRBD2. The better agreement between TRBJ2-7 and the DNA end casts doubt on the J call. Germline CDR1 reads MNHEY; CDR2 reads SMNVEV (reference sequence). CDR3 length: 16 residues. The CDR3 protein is CASSLTRLAGDGEQYF. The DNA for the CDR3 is TGTGCCAGCAGTCTTACTCGGCTAGCGGGAGACGGCGAGCAGTACTTC.

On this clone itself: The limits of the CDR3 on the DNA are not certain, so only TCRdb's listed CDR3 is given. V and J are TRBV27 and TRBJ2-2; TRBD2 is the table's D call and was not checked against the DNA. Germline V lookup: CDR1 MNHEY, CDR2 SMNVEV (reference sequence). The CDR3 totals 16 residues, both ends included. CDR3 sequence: CASSSSTSGSAGELFF.

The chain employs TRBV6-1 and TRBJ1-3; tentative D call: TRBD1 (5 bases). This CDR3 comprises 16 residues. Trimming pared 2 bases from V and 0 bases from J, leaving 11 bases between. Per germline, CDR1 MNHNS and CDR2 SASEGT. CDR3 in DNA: TGTGCCAGCAGTGAATTGGGACTGACCTCTGGAAACACCATATATTTT. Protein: CASSELGLTSGNTIYF.

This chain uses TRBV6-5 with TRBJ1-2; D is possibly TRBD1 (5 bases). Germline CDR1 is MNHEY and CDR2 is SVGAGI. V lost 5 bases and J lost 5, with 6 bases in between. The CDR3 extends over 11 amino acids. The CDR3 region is CASSPGYGYTF. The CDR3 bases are TGTGCCAGCAGTCCAGGGTATGGCTACACCTTC.

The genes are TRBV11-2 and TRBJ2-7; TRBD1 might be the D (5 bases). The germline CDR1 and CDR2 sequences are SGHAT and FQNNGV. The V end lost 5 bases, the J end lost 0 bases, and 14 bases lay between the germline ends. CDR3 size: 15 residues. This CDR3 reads CASSAWGFSSYEQYF. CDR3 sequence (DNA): TGTGCCAGCAGCGCTTGGGGCTTTAGCTCCTACGAGCAGTACTTC.

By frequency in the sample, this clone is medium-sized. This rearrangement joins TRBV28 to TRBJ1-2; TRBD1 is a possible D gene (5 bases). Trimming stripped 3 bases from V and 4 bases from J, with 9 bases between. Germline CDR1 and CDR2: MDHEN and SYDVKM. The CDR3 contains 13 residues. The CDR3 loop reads CASSLGRSYGYTF. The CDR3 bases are TGTGCCAGCAGTTTGGGGCGTAGCTATGGCTACACCTTC.

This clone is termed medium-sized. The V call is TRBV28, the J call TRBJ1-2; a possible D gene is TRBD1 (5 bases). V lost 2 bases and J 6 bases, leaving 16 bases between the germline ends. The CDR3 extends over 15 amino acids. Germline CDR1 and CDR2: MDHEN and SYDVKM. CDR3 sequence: CASSLTQGWRDGYTF. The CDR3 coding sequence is TGTGCCAGCAGTTTAACCCAGGGTTGGCGAGATGGCTACACCTTC.

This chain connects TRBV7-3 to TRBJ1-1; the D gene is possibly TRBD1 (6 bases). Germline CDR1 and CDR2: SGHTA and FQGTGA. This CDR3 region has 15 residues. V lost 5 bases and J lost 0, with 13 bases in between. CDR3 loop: CASSTGTGMNTEAFF. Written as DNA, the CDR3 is TGTGCCAGCAGCACAGGGACGGGGATGAACACTGAAGCTTTCTTT.

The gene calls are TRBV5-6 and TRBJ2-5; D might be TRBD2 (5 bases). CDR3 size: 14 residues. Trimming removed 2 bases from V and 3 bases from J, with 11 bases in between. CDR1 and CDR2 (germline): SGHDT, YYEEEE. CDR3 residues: CASSFLNGKETQYF. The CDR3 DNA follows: TGTGCCAGCAGCTTCCTTAACGGGAAAGAGACCCAGTACTTC.

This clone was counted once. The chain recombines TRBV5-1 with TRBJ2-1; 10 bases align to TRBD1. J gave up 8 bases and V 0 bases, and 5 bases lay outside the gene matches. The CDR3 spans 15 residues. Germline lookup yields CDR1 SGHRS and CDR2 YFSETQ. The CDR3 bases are TGCGCCAGCAGCTTGGTGAGACAGGGGGCGGATGAGCAGTTCTTC. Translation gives CASSLVRQGADEQFF. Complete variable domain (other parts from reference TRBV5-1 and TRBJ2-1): KAGVTQTPRYLIKTRGQQVTLSCSPISGHRSVSWYQQTPGQGLQFLFEYFSETQRNKGNFPGRFSGRQFSNSRSEMNVSTLELGDSALYLCASSLVRQGADEQFFGPGTRLTVL.

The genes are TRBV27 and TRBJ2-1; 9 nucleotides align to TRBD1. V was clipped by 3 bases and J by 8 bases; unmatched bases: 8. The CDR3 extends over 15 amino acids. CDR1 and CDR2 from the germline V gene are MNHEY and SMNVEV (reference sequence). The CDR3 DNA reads TGTGCCAGCAGTTTTACAGGGGGCGCGGTATATGAGCAGTTCTTC. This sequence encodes CASSFTGGAVYEQFF.

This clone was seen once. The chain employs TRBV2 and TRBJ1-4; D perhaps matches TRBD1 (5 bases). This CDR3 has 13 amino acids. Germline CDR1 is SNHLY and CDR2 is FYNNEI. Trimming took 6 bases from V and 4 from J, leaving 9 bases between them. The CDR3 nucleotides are TGTGCCAGCAGGACCGGGGGTAATGAAAAACTGTTTTTT. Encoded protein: CASRTGGNEKLFF.

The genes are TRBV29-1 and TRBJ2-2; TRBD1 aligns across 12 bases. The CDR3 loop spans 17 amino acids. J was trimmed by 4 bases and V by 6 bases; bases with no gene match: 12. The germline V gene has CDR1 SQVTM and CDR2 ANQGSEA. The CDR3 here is CSVRGDRGRVGTGELFF. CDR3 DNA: TGCAGCGTGAGGGGGGACAGGGGGCGCGTAGGCACCGGGGAGCTGTTTTTT.

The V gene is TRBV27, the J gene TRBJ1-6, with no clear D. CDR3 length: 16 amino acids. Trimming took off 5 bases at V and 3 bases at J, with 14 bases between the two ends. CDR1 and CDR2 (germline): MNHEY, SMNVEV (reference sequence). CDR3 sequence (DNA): TGTGCCAGCAGTCAATCGGGGAGCCTCTATAATTCACCCCTCCACTTT. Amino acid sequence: CASSQSGSLYNSPLHF.